Listed below are T cell receptor beta chains from one sample, sequenced in a study of blood T cell repertoires in COVID-19. Sequencing used immunoSEQ multiplex PCR; TCRdb keeps in-frame clones, though not all of them. The data show around 170,000 clones, roughly four fifths seen once. Sample: peripheral blood. These receptors were obtained from a woman between 40 and 50 years old with acute or convalescent COVID-19. CDR3s include the opening cysteine and the closing phenylalanine or tryptophan. Each record gives: D gene, J gene, V gene, clone size, CDR3 DNA, CDR3 protein. A D gene is named only where the DNA matches it firmly. Size values are once, few and many counts, or a class for expanded clones, and some rows have none.

TRBD2 | TRBJ2-1 | TRBV7-9 | NA | TGTGCCAGCAGCCTTGGACTAGCGGGAGATGAGCAGTTCTTC | CASSLGLAGDEQFF
TRBD1 | TRBJ1-4 | TRBV6-5 | NA | TGTGCCAGCAGTTACTTCCCCGGGACAGGGGGTCTAAAACTGTTTTTT | CASSYFPGTGGLKLFF
TRBD1 | TRBJ1-2 | TRBV4-2 | once | TGTGCCAGCAGCCCTCCAAGGACAGGGCTTGGCTACACCTTC | CASSPPRTGLGYTF
NA | TRBJ2-3 | TRBV18 | NA | TGTGCCAGCTCACCTGCTCGCGGGGAGACTAGCACAGATACGCAGTATTTT | CASSPARGETSTDTQYF
NA | TRBJ1-4 | TRBV13 | NA | TGTGCCAGCAGCTTCGGTGCGGAAAAACTGTTTTTT | CASSFGAEKLFF
NA | TRBJ1-4 | TRBV6-6 | NA | TGTGCCAGCGGGGGGTATATAGAAAAACTGTTTTTT | CASGGYIEKLFF
TRBD2 | TRBJ2-7 | TRBV3-1/TRBV3-2 | NA | TGTGCCAGCAGCCAAGAGCGGGGGGTATACGAGCAGTACTTC | CASSQERGVYEQYF
TRBD2 | TRBJ2-5 | TRBV27 | few | TGTGCCAGACTAGCGGGCGGACAAGAGACCCAGTACTTC | CARLAGGQETQYF
NA | TRBJ1-5 | TRBV15 | NA | TGTGCCACCAGCAGAGCCGGCCAGGGTGTTCCTCAGCCCCAGCATTTT | CATSRAGQGVPQPQHF
TRBD2 | TRBJ2-5 | TRBV7-3 | NA | TGTGCCAGCAGCTCCACTAGCGGACCTGAAGAGACCCAGTACTTC | CASSSTSGPEETQYF
NA | TRBJ2-3 | TRBV2 | once | TGTGCCAGCAGTACCCAAGACTTCACAGATACGCAGTATTTT | CASSTQDFTDTQYF
NA | TRBJ2-3 | TRBV11-2 | NA | TGTGCCAGCAGCTTCCTAGCTAGCACAGATACGCAGTATTTT | CASSFLASTDTQYF
TRBD2 | TRBJ2-3 | TRBV5-1 | NA | TGCGCCAGCAGCTTACCTAGCGGGGAAACAGATACGCAGTATTTT | CASSLPSGETDTQYF
NA | TRBJ1-2 | TRBV15 | NA | TGTGCCACCAGCAGAGAGGAGACAGGCGTTTTTGGTGGCTACACCTTC | CATSREETGVFGGYTF